The source of this T cell receptor beta chain is a study of CXCR3-negative and CXCR3-positive naive CD8 T cells. As to this clonotype: Its antigen is unidentified.

Preparation of TRB cDNA libraries relied on 5' RACE carrying UMI labels. TCRdb derives one entry per CDR3 protein from the 5' RACE reads, leaving out DNA. This repertoire includes around 63,000 distinct CDR3 sequences. Findings and caveats of the study: Whereas memory cells differed, naive CXCR3-negative and CXCR3-positive cells shared similar TRBV-TRBJ usage. High diversity, comparable across both naive subsets, contrasted with much lower diversity in memory CD8+ cells. TRB CDR3s of CXCR3-positive naive cells were more hydrophobic than those of CXCR3-negative naive cells.

The germline CDR1 and CDR2 sequences are SGHVS and FQNEAQ. The CDR3 is made up of 14 amino acids. This receptor was obtained from a human donor in good health. Some clones in this sample may be carry-over from other donors' samples. Sequences were obtained from naive CXCR3+ CD8+ T cells from blood. Subset specified: CD45RO-CCR7+CD27+CD95- naive CD8+ T cells expressing CXCR3 (TNR3+). This sequence joins TRBV7-8 and TRBJ2-7; the D gene TCRdb calls, TRBD1, cannot be checked with no DNA. The CDR3: CASSLPGQGYEQYF.